This entry lists 20 T cell receptor beta chains sequenced from one sample in a study of identifying expanded T cells in peripheral blood. Assay used: immunoSEQ multiplex PCR; TCRdb lists only in-frame clones, some missing. Among just over 90,000 clones listed, 88% were seen once. Sequenced: blood. The receptor set was obtained from a person between 18 and 75 years old in good health.

The chain has TRBV5-6 and TRBJ2-7; D is unclear. V was trimmed by 4 bases and J by 6 bases, leaving 11 bases between them. The CDR3 covers 12 residues. CDR1 is SGHDT, CDR2 YYEEEE, per germline. In DNA, the CDR3 is TGTGCCAGCAGCACACCCCGAATCGAGCAGTACTTC. Protein product: CASSTPRIEQYF.

This chain connects TRBV10-3 to TRBJ2-7; 7 nucleotides align to TRBD1. V trimming: 0 bases; J trimming: 5 bases; junction bases outside the gene matches: 7. Germline CDR1 is ENHRY and CDR2 is SYGVKD. This CDR3 region has 15 residues. The CDR3 nucleotides read TGTGCCATCAGTGAGTCAGCCAGGGGGAAAAACGAGCAGTACTTC. Amino acids: CAISESARGKNEQYF.

Worth noting for this clone: A read error may produce the germline difference seen at one junction end. J is TRBJ2-2 and V is TRBV29-1; 9 bases align to TRBD1. Germline V CDR1 and CDR2: SQVTM, ANQGSEA. CDR3 size: 14 residues. CDR3 nucleotide sequence: TGCAGCGTTGAGGGGACAGGGAACATCGGGGAGCTGTTTTTT. This codes for CSVEGTGNIGELFF.

The chain has TRBV15 and TRBJ2-7; D gene uncertain. Trimming removed 3 bases at V and 3 bases at J, with 9 bases between. The CDR3 totals 13 residues. Germline CDR1 reads LNHNV; CDR2 reads YYDKDF (reference sequence). The CDR3 is CATSSRRVYEQYF. In DNA, the CDR3 is TGTGCCACCAGCAGCCGTAGGGTCTACGAGCAGTACTTC. The full variable domain, rest sourced from reference TRBV15 and TRBJ2-7, is DAMVIQNPRYQVTQFGKPVTLSCSQTLNHNVMYWYQQKSSQAPKLLFHYYDKDFNNEADTPDNFQSRRPNTSFCFLDIRSPGLGDTAMYLCATSSRRVYEQYFGPGTRLTVT.

Turning to this clone: The same CDR3 also results from other DNA sequences found in this sample. The chain has TRBV5-1 and TRBJ2-1; 13 bases agree with TRBD2. Germline loops: CDR1 SGHRS, CDR2 YFSETQ. The V gene end was trimmed by 0 bases and the J gene end by 4 bases; junction bases not matched to a gene: 1. The CDR3 is 16 amino acids. The CDR3 region is CASSLAGLAGYNEQFF. The CDR3 DNA reads TGCGCCAGCAGCTTGGCGGGACTAGCGGGGTACAATGAGCAGTTCTTC.

This clone turned up a few times. V gene TRBV6-1 combines with J gene TRBJ1-5; 10 bases fit TRBD1. The V and J ends lost 4 bases and 3 bases, in that order; junction bases with no gene match: 6. CDR1 is MNHNS and CDR2 is SASEGT in the germline V gene. This CDR3 region has 16 residues. The CDR3 here is CASSVSGTGANQPQHF. The CDR3 nucleotides read TGTGCCAGCAGTGTATCCGGGACAGGGGCCAATCAGCCCCAGCATTTT.

DNA for the CDR3: TGCAGTGCGCAGGGTCTCGAGCAGTACTTC. Protein: CSAQGLEQYF. This chain uses TRBV20-1 with TRBJ2-7; D is possibly TRBD1 (5 bases). V gave up 6 bases and J gave up 6 bases, with 9 bases separating them. The CDR3 spans 10 residues. Germline-derived CDR1 and CDR2 are DFQATT and SNEGSKA (reference sequence).

As regards this clone: A much larger clone differs from this one at a single base, so this may be a read error. CDR3 bases: TGTGCCATCAGTGAAGCGGGGGGGCCAGATACGCAGTATTTT. It specifies CAISEAGGPDTQYF. V usage is TRBV10-3 and J usage is TRBJ2-3; 10 bases are a match to TRBD2. The CDR3 contains 14 residues. CDR1 and CDR2 from the germline V gene are ENHRY and SYGVKD. V trimming: 3 bases; J trimming: 4 bases; junction bases outside the gene matches: 1.

The V call is TRBV9, the J call TRBJ1-4; no definite D call. This CDR3 has 16 residues. V was clipped by 4 bases and J by 4 bases, with 17 bases between them. Germline V gene lookup returns CDR1 SGDLS and CDR2 YYNGEE. The CDR3 DNA is TGTGCCAGCAGCCCGGGCGGGCGGACCGTTAATGAAAAACTGTTTTTT. Protein sequence: CASSPGGRTVNEKLFF.

The chain is built from TRBV7-2 and TRBJ2-5; the D gene is possibly TRBD2 (6 bases). This CDR3 is 15 amino acids long. Germline V gene sequence: CDR1 SGHTA, CDR2 FQGNSA. Deletions cut 5 bases from V and 1 base from J, with 14 bases between. The CDR3 region has the DNA TGTGCCAGCAGCCTTGCGGGGAGAGGCCAAGAGACCCAGTACTTC. Translating it yields CASSLAGRGQETQYF.

This clone was detected only once. In DNA form, the CDR3 reads TGCGCCAGCAGCTTGTCAGGGTTGGGCACTGAAGCTTTCTTT. It yields the protein CASSLSGLGTEAFF. This chain links TRBV5-1 with TRBJ1-1; D possibly corresponds to TRBD1 (5 bases). CDR1 is SGHRS and CDR2 is YFSETQ in the germline V gene. The V end lost 1 base, the J end lost 4 bases, and 11 bases lay between the germline ends. The CDR3 has 14 residues.

This clone turned up a few times. V gene TRBV27 combines with J gene TRBJ1-3, with D possibly matching TRBD1 (6 bases). There are 16 residues in the CDR3. CDR1 and CDR2 from the germline V gene are MNHEY and SMNVEV (reference sequence). Trimming took 5 bases from V and 0 from J, leaving 14 bases between them. CDR3 loop: CASSPGTTGSGNTIYF. CDR3 coding DNA: TGTGCCAGCAGTCCCGGGACAACAGGCTCTGGAAACACCATATATTTT.

V gene TRBV7-3 combines with J gene TRBJ1-3, with a possible D match to TRBD1 (5 bases). With 5 bases removed from V and 2 bases from J, the gap between germline ends came to 7 bases. Germline V gives CDR1 SGHTA, CDR2 FQGTGA. The length of the CDR3 is 13 residues. This CDR3 is CASSQGTGNTIYF. The CDR3 DNA is TGTGCCAGCAGCCAGGGTACTGGAAACACCATATATTTT.

The rearrangement uses TRBV6-5 and TRBJ2-1; the match to TRBD2 covers 10 bases. Germline CDR1 and CDR2: MNHEY and SVGAGI. J lost 0 bases, V lost 4 bases, and 0 bases had no gene match. The CDR3 runs to 15 residues. In DNA form, the CDR3 reads TGTGCCAGCAGTTCTAGCGGGAGCTCCTACAATGAGCAGTTCTTC. This codes for CASSSSGSSYNEQFF.

The chain is built from TRBV19 and TRBJ2-7; the D gene is possibly TRBD2 (5 bases). The CDR3 is made up of 16 amino acids. The V end lost 6 bases, the J end lost 6 bases, and 24 bases lay between the germline ends. Germline-derived CDR1 and CDR2 are LNHDA and SQIVND (reference sequence). CDR3: CASRPSGLGRLSEQYF. The CDR3 DNA reads as TGTGCCAGTAGGCCAAGCGGCCTGGGCAGGCTCTCCGAGCAGTACTTC.

The chain links TRBV15 to TRBJ2-2; D gene ambiguous. Per germline, CDR1 LNHNV and CDR2 YYDKDF (reference sequence). Between the trimmed V and J ends, which lost 10 bases and 3 bases, there was a span of 9 bases. This CDR3 comprises 12 residues. CDR3 in DNA: TGTGCCATTCAGACGGACACCGGGGAGCTGTTTTTT. Encoded protein: CAIQTDTGELFF.

This clone was found a few times. V gene TRBV7-9 combines with J gene TRBJ2-7, with D possibly being TRBD1 (5 bases). The CDR3 is made up of 12 amino acids. CDR1 is SEHNR and CDR2 is FQNEAQ in the germline V gene (reference sequence). V shed 4 bases and J shed 4 bases, with 8 bases lying between them. CDR3 nucleotides: TGTGCCAGCAGCTCCAGGGTTTACGAGCAGTACTTC. This codes for CASSSRVYEQYF.

This chain joins TRBV9 and TRBJ2-7; no clear D. This CDR3 comprises 14 residues. V was shortened by 0 bases and J by 2 bases, with 9 bases between the two germline ends. Germline CDR1 is SGDLS and CDR2 is YYNGEE. In nucleotides, the CDR3 is TGTGCCAGCAGCGTAGGGACGGAGCCCTACGAGCAGTACTTC. It is translated as CASSVGTEPYEQYF.

This clone is labeled as medium-sized (0.01 to 0.1%). The rearrangement links TRBV6-4 to TRBJ2-2; D remains ambiguous. The CDR3 length is 14 residues. Germline values: CDR1 MRHNA, CDR2 SNTAGT. Trimming left V 0 bases short and J 5 bases short, with 7 bases between. CDR3 sequence: CASSDSAETGELFF. CDR3 DNA: TGTGCCAGCAGTGACTCGGCGGAGACCGGGGAGCTGTTTTTT.

The V and J genes are TRBV6-5 and TRBJ2-5, with 9 bases matching TRBD1. Looked up from germline, CDR1 is MNHEY and CDR2 is SVGAGI. Trimming removed 6 bases from V and 1 base from J; junction bases left unmatched: 6. The CDR3 spans 15 residues. CDR3 amino acids: CASRPQGAGQETQYF. As DNA, the CDR3 is TGTGCCAGCAGACCACAGGGGGCCGGCCAAGAGACCCAGTACTTC.